This T cell receptor beta chain is from a study of cytomegalovirus exposure and HLA in healthy donors. Use of 60 Vbeta and 13 Jbeta primers characterized the PCR. Using immunoSEQ multiplex PCR, the repertoire was profiled, and TCRdb retains in-frame clones only, with some absent. The sample has under 100,000 clones; roughly 80% are singletons. In germline, CDR1 is LGHNA, CDR2 YSLEER. The length of the CDR3 is 15 residues. V dropped 0 bases and J dropped 3; count of bases not matched to a gene: 4. The sample was PBMCs. The source of this sequence is a human donor in good health. V usage is TRBV4-3 and J usage is TRBJ1-1, with 7 bases lining up with TRBD1. The CDR3 DNA reads TGCGCCAGCAGCCAAGATCAGGGGGTTTACACTGAAGCTTTCTTT. The encoded protein is CASSQDQGVYTEAFF.